This T cell receptor beta chain comes out of a study of cytomegalovirus exposure and HLA in healthy donors. Across the study: The 130 or so validation repertoires used a platform that matched the one used for the roughly 650 first-cohort repertoires, as a later analysis reported.

Donors came from a validation cohort of about 110 subjects, distinct from the first 666-subject cohort. Study results and limitations: Confirmation in vitro established that a few CMV-associated chains were specific for CMV antigens. The tendency of first-cohort TCR clusters to co-occur in the 100 to 150 validation repertoires was identified by a subsequent analysis.

This CDR3 has 13 residues. V dropped 1 base and J dropped 6 bases, with 11 bases sitting between them. Germline CDR1 and CDR2: SQVTM and ANQGSEA. Here immunoSEQ multiplex PCR was the method, and the copy in TCRdb shows in-frame clones only, minus some. The data show around 250,000 clones, with about 90% seen just once and approximately 3% held by the top ten. This clone was counted once. Its target is unknown. V usage is TRBV29-1 and J usage is TRBJ2-3; no clear D gene. The sequencing sample was made of PBMCs. The clonotype comes from a woman in her twenties or thirties in good health and CMV-seronegative. The CDR3, as DNA: TGCAGCGTTGAAGTCAGCGCCTCCGATACGCAGTATTTT. The encoded protein is CSVEVSASDTQYF.